A selection of T cell receptor beta chains follows, all from one sample in a study of molecular identifiers for immune sequencing clone quantification. TCRdb reanalysed the PCR reads using MiXCR and keeps one entry per CDR3 protein. The repertoire holds 85,000 to 100,000 distinct CDR3 sequences, with over 20% as singletons. The source material was naive CD8+ T cells from blood, with Jurkat cell RNA spiked in. The receptors stem from a human donor in good health. Some libraries in this study had Jurkat cell RNA spiked in. The CDR3 runs from the conserved cysteine through the conserved F or W. A D gene is named only where the DNA matches it firmly. The size entry is marked missing in some rows and otherwise reads once, few, many or a size class.

V gene,D gene,clone size,J gene,CDR3 protein,CDR3 DNA
TRBV7-9,TRBD2,few,TRBJ2-5,CASSLLAGAVETQYF,TGTGCCAGCAGCTTACTAGCGGGAGCGGTAGAGACCCAGTACTTC
TRBV5-4,NA,many,TRBJ2-4,CASSSPTENIQYF,TGTGCCAGCAGCTCCCCCACTGAAAACATTCAGTACTTC
TRBV20-1,NA,many,TRBJ2-7,CSAGQIWEGGEQYF,TGCAGTGCCGGGCAGATATGGGAAGGGGGCGAGCAGTACTTC
TRBV9,NA,many,TRBJ2-3,CASSVGLSNTDTQYF,TGTGCCAGCAGCGTAGGGCTCTCTAACACAGATACGCAGTATTTT
TRBV9,NA,few,TRBJ1-4,CASSVGGTNEKLFF,TGTGCCAGCAGCGTAGGGGGGACTAATGAAAAACTGTTTTTT
TRBV15,NA,few,TRBJ2-1,CATSGFSYNEQFF,TGTGCCACCAGCGGGTTCTCCTACAATGAGCAGTTCTTC
TRBV2,NA,many,TRBJ1-2,CASATGNYGYTF,TGTGCCAGCGCGACAGGAAACTATGGCTACACCTTC
TRBV5-5,NA,many,TRBJ2-3,CASSPLGTTSTDTQYF,TGTGCCAGCAGCCCCCTTGGGACAACTAGCACAGATACGCAGTATTTT
TRBV29-1,NA,many,TRBJ1-1,CSVAWDWNTEAFF,TGCAGCGTTGCGTGGGACTGGAACACTGAAGCTTTCTTT
TRBV19,NA,NA,TRBJ1-4,CASSKAVSANEKLFF,TGTGCCAGTAGTAAAGCGGTGAGCGCTAATGAAAAACTGTTTTTT
TRBV6-2/TRBV6-3,NA,many,TRBJ2-1,CASASKLALRYNEQFF,TGTGCCAGCGCCTCCAAACTAGCCCTCCGGTACAATGAGCAGTTCTTC
TRBV19,NA,NA,TRBJ2-1,CASRSTAYNEQFF,TGTGCCAGTAGGTCGACCGCCTACAATGAGCAGTTCTTC
TRBV15,TRBD1,many,TRBJ1-5,CATSRGTGGGQPQHF,TGTGCCACCAGCAGGGGGACAGGGGGCGGTCAGCCCCAGCATTTT
TRBV20-1,TRBD1,many,TRBJ2-7,CSASRTGPSYEQYF,TGCAGTGCTAGCCGGACAGGGCCGTCCTACGAGCAGTACTTC
TRBV27,NA,many,TRBJ2-3,CASSLIGGEMQYF,TGTGCCAGCAGTTTAATTGGCGGGGAGATGCAGTATTTT
TRBV7-6,NA,many,TRBJ1-1,CASSLTGEFMGTEAFF,TGTGCCAGCAGCTTAACCGGAGAGTTTATGGGCACTGAAGCTTTCTTT
TRBV4-1,NA,many,TRBJ1-4,CASSQGRFNEKLFF,TGCGCCAGCAGCCAGGGACGGTTTAATGAAAAACTGTTTTTT
TRBV27,NA,NA,TRBJ2-3,CASSERGDTQYF,TGTGCCAGCAGTGAAAGAGGAGATACGCAGTATTTT
TRBV6-1,NA,many,TRBJ1-5,CASSEPGLSNQPQHF,TGTGCCAGCAGTGAACCTGGGCTGAGCAATCAGCCCCAGCATTTT
TRBV20-1,NA,many,TRBJ1-4,CSARGGEKLFF,TGCAGTGCTAGGGGTGGGGAAAAACTGTTTTTT
TRBV3-1,TRBD2,NA,TRBJ2-3,CASTSTREVWDTQYF,TGTGCCAGCACCAGCACCCGGGAGGTATGGGATACGCAGTATTTT
TRBV30,NA,many,TRBJ1-1,CAWSVQVTRVTEAFF,TGTGCCTGGAGTGTACAAGTAACCCGGGTCACTGAAGCTTTCTTT
TRBV20-1,NA,NA,TRBJ1-1,CSARDPLDPNTEAFF,TGCAGTGCTAGAGATCCCTTGGACCCGAACACTGAAGCTTTCTTT
TRBV7-9,NA,few,TRBJ2-5,CASSLAVGLQETQYF,TGTGCCAGCAGCTTAGCGGTAGGGCTGCAAGAGACCCAGTACTTC
TRBV12-3/TRBV12-4,TRBD1,NA,TRBJ2-7,CASSQGQGTPLAYEQYF,TGTGCCAGCAGTCAGGGACAGGGAACCCCTTTGGCCTACGAGCAGTACTTC
TRBV29-1,TRBD2,many,TRBJ2-3,CSVEGGSADTQYF,TGCAGCGTTGAGGGGGGGAGTGCAGATACGCAGTATTTT
TRBV12-3/TRBV12-4,NA,many,TRBJ2-5,CASSFVTSQETQYF,TGTGCCAGCAGTTTTGTAACCAGTCAAGAGACCCAGTACTTC
TRBV4-3,NA,many,TRBJ2-1,CASSQEGLPLINEQFF,TGCGCCAGCAGCCAAGAGGGTCTACCGCTAATCAATGAGCAGTTCTTC
TRBV27,NA,many,TRBJ2-2,CASSFLRETMPGELFF,TGTGCCAGCAGTTTTTTAAGGGAGACAATGCCCGGGGAGCTGTTTTTT
TRBV5-6,NA,many,TRBJ2-3,CASSSWYTQYF,TGTGCCAGCAGCAGTTGGTATACGCAGTATTTT
TRBV5-5,TRBD1,few,TRBJ1-1,CASSLLFRQGGTEAFF,TGTGCCAGCAGCTTGCTATTCCGGCAGGGGGGGACTGAAGCTTTCTTT
TRBV7-9,NA,NA,TRBJ2-2,CASSLVGQSYTGELFF,TGTGCCAGCAGCTTAGTAGGACAGTCCTACACCGGGGAGCTGTTTTTT
TRBV27,TRBD1,few,TRBJ2-1,CASSRDSLYNEQFF,TGTGCCAGCAGTCGGGACAGTCTATACAATGAGCAGTTCTTC
TRBV7-9,TRBD1,many,TRBJ1-1,CASSTGQQMNTEAFF,TGTGCCAGCAGTACGGGACAGCAAATGAACACTGAAGCTTTCTTT
TRBV19,TRBD2,NA,TRBJ2-7,CASSIGGGYEQYF,TGTGCCAGTAGTATAGGGGGAGGGTACGAGCAGTACTTC
TRBV14,TRBD2,many,TRBJ2-3,CASSQGLAGYTDTQYF,TGTGCCAGCAGCCAAGGGCTAGCGGGATACACAGATACGCAGTATTTT
TRBV19,TRBD1,many,TRBJ2-7,CASNPGQGNEQYF,TGTGCCAGTAATCCGGGACAGGGGAACGAGCAGTACTTC
TRBV9,TRBD2,many,TRBJ2-7,CASSPSAGLAFHEQYF,TGTGCCAGCAGCCCCTCTGCAGGACTAGCCTTCCACGAGCAGTACTTC
TRBV7-2,TRBD2,many,TRBJ2-7,CASSLVSGGAGELYEQYF,TGTGCCAGCAGCTTAGTGTCGGGCGGAGCGGGAGAGCTCTACGAGCAGTACTTC
TRBV12-3/TRBV12-4,TRBD1,NA,TRBJ2-1,CASSLGQEDNEQFF,TGTGCCAGCAGTCTGGGACAGGAAGACAATGAGCAGTTCTTC